This T cell receptor (beta chain) was obtained from a study of T cell changes during pregnancy in multiple sclerosis. TCRdb's copy holds only in-frame clones and misses some; the assay was immunoSEQ multiplex PCR. This table has under 80,000 clones, 80% to 95% appearing once. The sequence came from a female donor in good health, enrolled as a control in a pregnancy study. Here the sequenced sample was peripheral blood, taken after pregnancy.

This CDR3 reads CASSFSSGDGEKLFF. The CDR3 DNA reads TGTGCCAGCAGCTTCAGTTCAGGGGATGGTGAAAAACTGTTTTTT. The chain uses TRBV5-6 and TRBJ1-4; possibly TRBD1 for D (6 bases). Trimming stripped 2 bases from V and 7 bases from J, with 15 bases between. The CDR3 contains 15 residues. Germline assignment: CDR1 SGHDT and CDR2 YYEEEE.